These T cell receptor beta chains were read from a single sample in a study of blood T cell repertoires in COVID-19. Generated by immunoSEQ multiplex PCR, the TCRdb table keeps only in-frame clones and is missing some. The repertoire holds approximately 500,000 clones, with 70% to 90% as singletons. Sample: peripheral blood. These receptors all come from a human donor in a cohort sampled during active COVID-19. Both conserved end residues are part of each CDR3. Fields, in order: clone size, V gene, D gene, J gene, CDR3 DNA, CDR3 protein. A D gene is named only where the DNA matches it firmly. Not all rows give a size; the values are once, few, many and, for expanded clones, a class.

size: -; V: TRBV30; D: -; J: TRBJ2-1; DNA: TGTGCCTGGAGTGGGGATAGCGACTACAATGAGCAGTTCTTC; CDR3: CAWSGDSDYNEQFF
size: -; V: TRBV27; D: -; J: TRBJ2-3; DNA: TGTGCCAGCAGGTTCTGGAGATCTAGCACAGATACGCAGTATTTT; CDR3: CASRFWRSSTDTQYF
size: -; V: TRBV7-9; D: -; J: TRBJ1-3; DNA: TGTGCCAGCAGCTTATACCGGACAGAGAAAAACACCATATATTTT; CDR3: CASSLYRTEKNTIYF
size: -; V: TRBV28; D: TRBD1; J: TRBJ2-4; DNA: TGTGCCAGCAAAGGGACAGGGGGCGGCAAAAACATTCAGTACTTC; CDR3: CASKGTGGGKNIQYF
size: -; V: TRBV24-1; D: TRBD1; J: TRBJ2-5; DNA: TGTGCCACCAGTGAATCGACAGGGGCAGGGGAGACCCAGTACTTC; CDR3: CATSESTGAGETQYF
size: -; V: TRBV10-3; D: TRBD1; J: TRBJ1-4; DNA: TGTGCCATCGGATTGACAGGGGGAAGTGAAAAACTGTTTTTT; CDR3: CAIGLTGGSEKLFF
size: -; V: TRBV27; D: TRBD1; J: TRBJ1-2; DNA: TGTGCCAGCAGTTTCCGGGACAGGGACTATGGCTACACCTTC; CDR3: CASSFRDRDYGYTF
size: -; V: TRBV6-2/TRBV6-3; D: TRBD1; J: TRBJ2-7; DNA: TGTGCCAGCAGCGTCCAAACCGGGACAGGGAGAAACGAGCAGTACTTC; CDR3: CASSVQTGTGRNEQYF
size: -; V: TRBV7-2; D: -; J: TRBJ1-1; DNA: TGTGCCAGCAGCCTCCCGGAGCTCTACACTGAAGCTTTCTTT; CDR3: CASSLPELYTEAFF
size: few; V: TRBV6-5; D: TRBD2; J: TRBJ2-2; DNA: TGTGCCAGCAGTTACCTCGGGACTACGAACACCGGGGAGCTGTTTTTT; CDR3: CASSYLGTTNTGELFF
size: -; V: TRBV10-2; D: -; J: TRBJ2-7; DNA: TGCGCCAGCAGGGGAGGGGGTCATTACGAGCAGTACTTC; CDR3: CASRGGGHYEQYF
size: -; V: TRBV4-1; D: -; J: TRBJ2-3; DNA: TGCGCCAGCAGCCAGGTGAATAGCGGTTCTAGCACAGATACGCAGTATTTT; CDR3: CASSQVNSGSSTDTQYF
size: -; V: TRBV4-2; D: TRBD2; J: TRBJ2-1; DNA: TGTGCCAGCAGCCAAGATTTACGGACTAGCGGGATGTTTTACAATGAGCAGTTCTTC; CDR3: CASSQDLRTSGMFYNEQFF
size: -; V: TRBV3-1/TRBV3-2; D: -; J: TRBJ1-3; DNA: TGTGCCAGCAGCCCGAAGACCATTTTGGCGGGCTCTGGAAACACCATATATTTT; CDR3: CASSPKTILAGSGNTIYF
size: -; V: TRBV5-1; D: TRBD2; J: TRBJ2-5; DNA: TGCGCCAGCAGCACCTACGCGGGAGAGGGAGAGACCCAGTACTTC; CDR3: CASSTYAGEGETQYF
size: -; V: TRBV3-1/TRBV3-2; D: -; J: TRBJ2-7; DNA: TGTGCCAGCAGCCAAGCCATTTACGAGCAGTACTTC; CDR3: CASSQAIYEQYF
size: -; V: TRBV28; D: -; J: TRBJ1-2; DNA: TGTGCCAGCAGTTTAGGCCCCAAAGGGGTAAAGGGCTACACCTTC; CDR3: CASSLGPKGVKGYTF
size: -; V: TRBV3-1/TRBV3-2; D: TRBD1; J: TRBJ1-1; DNA: TGTGCCAGCGGGACAGGGGGCTCAGTTGGCACTGAAGCTTTCTTT; CDR3: CASGTGGSVGTEAFF
size: once; V: TRBV4-1; D: TRBD2; J: TRBJ2-1; DNA: TGCGCCAGCAGCCAACCCCTAGCGGGGGTAGTTCTCAATGAGCAGTTCTTC; CDR3: CASSQPLAGVVLNEQFF
size: -; V: TRBV27; D: TRBD1; J: TRBJ2-5; DNA: TGTGCCAGCAGTGGTCTGGGACAGGGGCAAGAGACCCAGTACTTC; CDR3: CASSGLGQGQETQYF
size: -; V: TRBV7-6; D: -; J: TRBJ1-3; DNA: TGTGCCAGCAGCCCAGGGCCGCATCTTTACTCTGGAAACACCATATATTTT; CDR3: CASSPGPHLYSGNTIYF
size: -; V: TRBV2; D: -; J: TRBJ2-3; DNA: TGTGCCAGCAGCTACTTAGAGGGTTTCACAGATACGCAGTATTTT; CDR3: CASSYLEGFTDTQYF
size: -; V: TRBV6-5; D: -; J: TRBJ2-5; DNA: TGTGCCAGCAGCCGGACTGAACTCCAAGAGACCCAGTACTTC; CDR3: CASSRTELQETQYF
size: -; V: TRBV7-9; D: -; J: TRBJ1-1; DNA: TGTGCCAGCAGCCCGTCGGGCGTATACGGGACAAAAGCTTTCTTT; CDR3: CASSPSGVYGTKAFF
size: -; V: TRBV5-6; D: -; J: TRBJ1-6; DNA: TGTGCCAGCAGCTCGAGGAGGGGTGGTTCACCCCTCCACTTT; CDR3: CASSSRRGGSPLHF
size: -; V: TRBV7-9; D: TRBD1; J: TRBJ2-1; DNA: TGTGCCAGCAGCTTAAGGACAGGTAGGAATGAGCAGTTCTTC; CDR3: CASSLRTGRNEQFF
size: -; V: TRBV28; D: -; J: TRBJ1-1; DNA: TGTGCCAGCAGTTTAGCGGGACCCGCGGCTTTCTTT; CDR3: CASSLAGPAAFF
size: -; V: TRBV24-1; D: -; J: TRBJ1-5; DNA: TGTGCCACCAGTAAGGGGGTAAATCAGCCCCAGCATTTT; CDR3: CATSKGVNQPQHF
size: -; V: TRBV19; D: TRBD2; J: TRBJ2-3; DNA: TGTGCCAGTAACCTAGCGGGACTCACAGATACGCAGTATTTT; CDR3: CASNLAGLTDTQYF
size: -; V: TRBV6-5; D: TRBD2; J: TRBJ2-1; DNA: TGTGCCAGCAAACCAGCGGGAGGGCCCCACAATGAGCAGTTCTTC; CDR3: CASKPAGGPHNEQFF
size: -; V: TRBV4-1; D: TRBD1; J: TRBJ2-6; DNA: TGCGCCAGCAGCCAAGATCAAGAGGGACAGGGCGGTGGGGCCAACGTCCTGACTTTC; CDR3: CASSQDQEGQGGGANVLTF
size: -; V: TRBV5-5; D: TRBD1; J: TRBJ2-2; DNA: TGTGCCAGCAGCTCCAGACAGGGGGCGGACACCGGGGAGCTGTTTTTT; CDR3: CASSSRQGADTGELFF
size: -; V: TRBV30; D: TRBD1; J: TRBJ1-5; DNA: TGTGCCTGGAGAGGATTTGACAGGGGGCCGGTACATTTT; CDR3: CAWRGFDRGPVHF
size: -; V: TRBV4-2; D: TRBD2; J: TRBJ2-5; DNA: TGTGCCAGCAGCCAAGATCCCGTCGGTAGCGGGGGCTTCCAAGAGACCCAGTACTTC; CDR3: CASSQDPVGSGGFQETQYF
size: -; V: TRBV7-3; D: TRBD1; J: TRBJ1-2; DNA: TGTGCCAGCAGCTCCCGGGACAGGGGTTGGGATGGCTACACCTTC; CDR3: CASSSRDRGWDGYTF
size: once; V: TRBV19; D: TRBD1; J: TRBJ1-2; DNA: TGTGCCAGTAGTTCCTCGGACAGGCCTGGCTACACCTTC; CDR3: CASSSSDRPGYTF
size: -; V: TRBV3-1/TRBV3-2; D: -; J: TRBJ1-2; DNA: TGTGCCAGCAGCCAAGCAGTTAACTATGGCTACACCTTC; CDR3: CASSQAVNYGYTF
size: -; V: TRBV5-1; D: TRBD2; J: TRBJ2-1; DNA: TGCGCCAGCAGCTCCCTATTAGCGGGAACAAATGAGCAGTTCTTC; CDR3: CASSSLLAGTNEQFF
size: -; V: TRBV2; D: -; J: TRBJ2-5; DNA: TGTGCCAGCACGAGGGTCGGAGAGACCCAGTACTTC; CDR3: CASTRVGETQYF
size: once; V: TRBV5-1; D: TRBD1; J: TRBJ1-4; DNA: TGCGCCAGCAGCCCCGGGGACAGGGGGAGTGAAAAACTGTTTTTT; CDR3: CASSPGDRGSEKLFF
size: -; V: TRBV28; D: TRBD1; J: TRBJ1-2; DNA: TGTGCCAGCAGTCGTCGACAGGGGACGTACCACTATGGCTACACCTTC; CDR3: CASSRRQGTYHYGYTF
size: -; V: TRBV30; D: TRBD2; J: TRBJ2-7; DNA: TGTGCCTGGAGTGTAATGGCGGGAGGGCTTCGCGGGCAGTACTTC; CDR3: CAWSVMAGGLRGQYF
size: -; V: TRBV3-1/TRBV3-2; D: -; J: TRBJ2-3; DNA: TGTGCCAGCAGCCGATCCGCTTCGCGGGGCCGCACAGATACGCAGTATTTT; CDR3: CASSRSASRGRTDTQYF
size: -; V: TRBV12-5; D: -; J: TRBJ2-6; DNA: TGTGCTAGCTACAGGGCTGGGGCCAACGTCCTGACTTTC; CDR3: CASYRAGANVLTF
size: -; V: TRBV9; D: -; J: TRBJ2-3; DNA: TGTGCCAGCAGCGTAGATGGGCTTAGCACAGATACGCAGTATTTT; CDR3: CASSVDGLSTDTQYF
size: -; V: TRBV7-2; D: TRBD2; J: TRBJ2-1; DNA: TGTGCCAGCAGCTTAGCTAGCGGGACGGGGAATGAGCAGTTCTTC; CDR3: CASSLASGTGNEQFF
size: -; V: TRBV7-8; D: TRBD2; J: TRBJ2-2; DNA: TGTGCCAGCAGCTTATCCAGAGGAGGCCTAGCGGACACCGGGGAGCTGTTTTTT; CDR3: CASSLSRGGLADTGELFF
size: -; V: TRBV9; D: -; J: TRBJ2-3; DNA: TGTGCCAGCAGCGCCACAGGTTCTCCATTCACAGATACGCAGTATTTT; CDR3: CASSATGSPFTDTQYF
size: -; V: TRBV7-9; D: TRBD1; J: TRBJ1-1; DNA: TGTGCCAGCAGCTTACCCGCACAGGGGATGAACACTGAAGCTTTCTTT; CDR3: CASSLPAQGMNTEAFF
size: -; V: TRBV10-2; D: -; J: TRBJ1-4; DNA: TGCGCCAGCAGTTCCTTGGGGGCAAGTGAAAAACTGTTTTTT; CDR3: CASSSLGASEKLFF
size: -; V: TRBV6-5; D: TRBD1; J: TRBJ1-2; DNA: TGTGCCAGCAGTTACCGTGGACAGGGCGGGAGCTACACCTTC; CDR3: CASSYRGQGGSYTF
size: once; V: TRBV11-2; D: -; J: TRBJ2-3; DNA: TGTGCCAGCAGTGTAACCAGGGAACGCCCAGATACGCAGTATTTT; CDR3: CASSVTRERPDTQYF
size: -; V: TRBV10-3; D: TRBD1; J: TRBJ1-2; DNA: TGTGCCATCAGCGCGCCCATCTTACAGGGGTTCAATGGCTACACCTTC; CDR3: CAISAPILQGFNGYTF
size: -; V: TRBV15; D: TRBD1; J: TRBJ1-2; DNA: TGTGCCACCCATCCCGGGACAGGGAGAGCCGATGGCTACACCTTC; CDR3: CATHPGTGRADGYTF
size: -; V: TRBV18; D: -; J: TRBJ1-1; DNA: TGTGCCAGCTCACCATGGGGGGGTGTGAACACTGAAGCTTTCTTT; CDR3: CASSPWGGVNTEAFF
size: few; V: TRBV6-6; D: TRBD1; J: TRBJ1-2; DNA: TGTGCCAGCAGTTACTCAGGGACAGGGGTCGGTGGCTACACCTTC; CDR3: CASSYSGTGVGGYTF
size: -; V: TRBV27; D: -; J: TRBJ2-3; DNA: TGTGCCAGCGGGGAGCCAGGAACAGATACGCAGTATTTT; CDR3: CASGEPGTDTQYF
size: -; V: TRBV27; D: -; J: TRBJ2-7; DNA: TGTGCCAGCAGTTTATTCCTAGAATCCTACGAGCAGTACTTC; CDR3: CASSLFLESYEQYF